Here is one TCR beta chain with its context. The data were taken from a study of blood T cell repertoires in COVID-19. Overall study context: Italy, Spain and the United States were the sources of the convalescent and acute COVID-19 samples. From T cells, B-cell-depleted T cells, or PBMCs came the material, which was cDNA or gDNA.

This CDR3 region has 16 residues. Germline CDR1 and CDR2: MDHEN and SYDVKM. Trimming shortened V by 8 bases and J by 1 base, and 18 bases separated the two germline ends. Assay used: immunoSEQ multiplex PCR; TCRdb lists only in-frame clones, some missing. Of 400,000 to 450,000 clones detected, about nine tenths appear once; the ten largest clones hold roughly 1.4%. The V gene is TRBV28, the J gene TRBJ1-5, with D possibly TRBD1 on 5 matching bases. The sample consisted of peripheral blood. The source is a woman in her 30s with active or convalescent COVID-19. Here the CDR3 reads CASSTVWSQSNQPQHF. In DNA form, the CDR3 reads TGTGCCAGCTCGACAGTTTGGTCCCAAAGCAATCAGCCCCAGCATTTT.